This TCR beta chain was sequenced for a study of shared clonotypes between healthy human individuals. For the study at large: Every donor yielded three CD4 naive, three CD4 memory, two CD8 naive and one CD8 memory plate.

Data came from immunoSEQ multiplex PCR; TCRdb stores just in-frame clones and leaves some out. The sample has 2 million to 2.5 million clones, under 97% seen once; the top ten hold roughly 0.13%. The sample comprised naive CD4+ T cells sorted from blood. The subset here: CD45RA+ positively selected. The TCR originated in a man younger than 35 in good health.

CDR3 nucleotides: TGCAGCGTTGATGGGCCAGGGGGGTACGAGCAGTACTTC. It specifies CSVDGPGGYEQYF. The V call is TRBV29-1, the J call TRBJ2-7; D perhaps matches TRBD1 (7 bases). The CDR3 is 13 amino acids. The V end was cut by 3 bases, the J end by 4 bases, with 13 bases between. CDR1 is SQVTM, CDR2 ANQGSEA, per germline.